Listed below are T cell receptor beta chains from one sample, sequenced in a study of blood T cells in healthy people across ages. MiXCR, applied by TCRdb to the 5' RACE reads, yields one record per CDR3 protein. This sample has a few hundred thousand distinct CDR3 sequences; roughly 26% occur once, and the top ten carry 25% to 35%. The sequencing sample was made of blood. The receptors shown here come from a woman in her 70s in good health. CDR3s include the opening cysteine and the closing phenylalanine or tryptophan. Each record gives: V gene, clone size, J gene, D gene, CDR3 protein, CDR3 DNA. D genes are given only for firm matches. Clone sizes are given selectively: once, few, many, or a class where the clone is expanded.

TRBV28,-,TRBJ1-1,-,CASLTGSLNTEAFF,TGTGCCAGTTTGACCGGGTCTCTGAACACTGAAGCTTTCTTT
TRBV5-1,few,TRBJ2-3,-,CASSLAGEMDTDTQYF,TGCGCCAGCAGCTTGGCGGGGGAGATGGACACAGATACGCAGTATTTT
TRBV12-3/TRBV12-4,many,TRBJ2-3,-,CASSPGLSYSTDTQYF,TGTGCCAGCAGTCCCGGACTAAGTTATAGCACAGATACGCAGTATTTT
TRBV21-1,-,TRBJ2-3,-,CASSKVFGTHTDTQYF,TGTGCCAGCAGCAAAGTTTTCGGGACCCACACAGATACGCAGTATTTT
TRBV28,-,TRBJ2-7,-,CASSSPTVHYEQYF,TGTGCCAGCAGTTCACCTACCGTACACTACGAGCAGTACTTC
TRBV7-9,-,TRBJ1-6,-,CASSRPQDHNSPLHF,TGTGCCAGCAGCCGTCCGCAGGACCATAATTCACCCCTCCACTTT
TRBV6-6,-,TRBJ1-1,-,CASSYSRMNTEAFF,TGTGCCAGCAGTTACAGTAGAATGAACACTGAAGCTTTCTTT
TRBV5-1,-,TRBJ1-5,-,CASSGDGGNQPQHF,TGCGCCAGCAGTGGGGACGGAGGCAATCAGCCCCAGCATTTT
TRBV5-1,many,TRBJ2-4,-,CASSLEGSLAKNIQYF,TGCGCCAGCAGCTTAGAGGGGTCTCTAGCCAAAAACATTCAGTACTTC
TRBV29-1,few,TRBJ2-3,-,CSVEDHGAGDTQYF,TGCAGCGTTGAAGATCACGGGGCTGGAGATACGCAGTATTTT
TRBV5-1,few,TRBJ1-5,-,CASRPIPNQPQHF,TGCGCCAGCCGGCCGATCCCCAATCAGCCCCAGCATTTT
TRBV27,-,TRBJ1-2,TRBD1,CASSFVDRGGYGYTF,TGTGCCAGCAGTTTCGTCGACAGGGGGGGCTATGGCTACACCTTC
TRBV12-5,few,TRBJ1-4,-,CASGSVRGTNEKLFF,TGTGCTAGTGGTTCGGTCAGGGGAACTAATGAAAAACTGTTTTTT
TRBV10-3,few,TRBJ1-1,-,CAISEGLQNTEAFF,TGTGCCATCAGTGAGGGTCTGCAGAACACTGAAGCTTTCTTT
TRBV7-2,-,TRBJ2-3,-,CASSLALRGTDTQYF,TGTGCCAGCAGCTTAGCGCTAAGGGGCACAGATACGCAGTATTTT
TRBV14,many,TRBJ2-7,-,CASSQDEGRFLRVQYF,TGTGCCAGCAGCCAAGATGAGGGCCGCTTCCTACGTGTGCAGTACTTC
TRBV20-1,-,TRBJ2-5,-,CSARVSGETQYF,TGCAGTGCTAGAGTGTCAGGAGAGACCCAGTACTTC
TRBV2,many,TRBJ2-7,TRBD2,CASTRLAGGDHYEQYF,TGTGCCAGCACCAGACTAGCGGGAGGAGACCACTACGAGCAGTACTTC
TRBV3-1,many,TRBJ2-5,-,CASSQDLSLGQTQYF,TGTGCCAGCAGCCAAGATCTCTCACTAGGGCAGACCCAGTACTTC
TRBV15,few,TRBJ2-7,-,CATSRVQGAYEQYF,TGTGCCACCAGCAGAGTTCAAGGGGCCTACGAGCAGTACTTC
TRBV12-5,few,TRBJ1-5,-,CASGKSGGLGNQPQHF,TGTGCTAGTGGGAAAAGTGGAGGGTTGGGCAATCAGCCCCAGCATTTT
TRBV12-3/TRBV12-4,-,TRBJ2-1,TRBD2,CASSLSLGLAGGRRNEQFF,TGTGCCAGCAGTTTGAGTCTGGGACTAGCGGGAGGTCGAAGGAATGAGCAGTTCTTC
TRBV29-1,few,TRBJ2-1,TRBD2,CSVRRMGGSGGVNEQFF,TGCAGCGTGCGGAGGATGGGAGGGAGTGGGGGGGTCAATGAGCAGTTCTTC
TRBV2,few,TRBJ1-2,TRBD1,CASRQTGDYGYTF,TGTGCCAGCAGGCAAACAGGGGACTATGGCTACACCTTC
TRBV2,-,TRBJ1-1,-,CASSDGYTEAFF,TGTGCCAGCAGTGATGGGTACACTGAAGCTTTCTTT
TRBV3-1,few,TRBJ2-7,TRBD1,CASSRQGDYEQYF,TGTGCCAGCAGCCGACAGGGTGACTACGAGCAGTACTTC
TRBV6-1,-,TRBJ2-7,-,CATRLGLSSYEQYF,TGTGCCACCCGACTGGGGCTCAGCTCCTACGAGCAGTACTTC
TRBV28,-,TRBJ2-1,-,CASSPTLAYNEQFF,TGTGCCAGCAGCCCGACACTGGCGTACAATGAGCAGTTCTTC
TRBV21-1,-,TRBJ1-1,-,CASSKETRNTEAFF,TGTGCCAGCAGCAAAGAGACCAGGAACACTGAAGCTTTCTTT
TRBV20-1,-,TRBJ2-7,TRBD2,CSASPRGRATYEQYF,TGCAGTGCCAGTCCGCGCGGGAGGGCGACTTACGAGCAGTACTTC
TRBV6-5,few,TRBJ2-2,-,CASSYPRSGRGGGEQFF,TGTGCCAGCAGTTACCCCAGATCAGGCCGGGGTGGCGGGGAGCAGTTTTTT
TRBV4-1,-,TRBJ2-5,TRBD1,CASSQGQGNQETQYF,TGCGCCAGCAGCCAAGGACAGGGAAATCAAGAGACCCAGTACTTC
TRBV6-1,few,TRBJ1-4,-,CASSERGRVKLFF,TGTGCCAGCAGTGAACGGGGGAGGGTCAAACTGTTTTTT
TRBV28,few,TRBJ1-2,-,CASRARGAQGYGYTF,TGTGCCAGCAGGGCGAGGGGGGCTCAAGGGTATGGCTACACCTTC
TRBV6-1,-,TRBJ2-2,TRBD1,CASSVRGHTGELFF,TGTGCCAGCAGTGTGAGGGGGCACACCGGGGAGCTGTTTTTT
TRBV4-3,-,TRBJ2-1,TRBD2,CASSPDRIIAGGQRSSYNEQFF,TGCGCCAGCAGCCCGGATAGGATAATAGCGGGAGGACAACGAAGCTCCTACAATGAGCAGTTCTTC